Listed below are T cell receptor beta chains from one sample, sequenced in a study of T-cell reconstitution after alpha-beta-depleted transplantation in children. One entry per CDR3 protein, called by TCRdb with MiXCR from the PCR reads. The sample consists of around 580,000 distinct CDR3 sequences, under 25% of them appearing once. This specimen was PBMCs, mostly from graft donor cells, taken 360 days after TCRalphabeta/CD19-depleted stem cell transplant. The receptors were gathered from a boy in the first two years of life who had a stem cell transplant for acute myeloid leukemia, so the T cells may come from the graft donor. CDR3s include the opening cysteine and the closing phenylalanine or tryptophan. The D gene is left open where the match is weak. Expanded clones get a size class; other rows say once, few or many, or leave the size out.

D	J	length	V	size	CDR3	DNA
.	TRBJ2-5	14	TRBV7-2	few	CASRSPGRRETQYF	TGTGCCAGCAGGTCACCGGGACGTAGAGAGACCCAGTACTTC
TRBD2	TRBJ2-5	15	TRBV29-1	many	CSVAWLAGLQETQYF	TGCAGCGTTGCATGGCTAGCGGGGCTACAAGAGACCCAGTACTTC
TRBD2	TRBJ2-5	17	TRBV3-1	.	CASSQDSQRGDRETQYF	TGTGCCAGCAGCCAAGATTCCCAGCGGGGGGATCGAGAGACCCAGTACTTC
.	TRBJ2-2	14	TRBV27	few	CASSSRGFTGELFF	TGTGCCAGCAGTTCTCGGGGCTTTACCGGGGAGCTGTTTTTT
.	TRBJ1-1	13	TRBV20-1	many	CSAGPQLNTEAFF	TGCAGTGCTGGGCCTCAACTGAACACTGAAGCTTTCTTT
TRBD2	TRBJ2-7	17	TRBV7-2	.	CASSLGVLAGGPYEQYF	TGTGCCAGCAGCTTAGGAGTACTAGCGGGGGGGCCTTACGAGCAGTACTTC
.	TRBJ2-7	14	TRBV20-1	.	CSAPSPRGHNEQYF	TGCAGTGCTCCCAGCCCCCGGGGGCACAACGAGCAGTACTTC
TRBD2	TRBJ2-3	18	TRBV6-5	many	CASSYDGTSGGALHTQYF	TGTGCCAGCAGTTACGACGGGACTAGCGGGGGGGCCCTACATACGCAGTATTTT
.	TRBJ2-1	13	TRBV4-3	.	CASSQSPSWEQFF	TGCGCCAGCAGCCAGTCCCCTTCGTGGGAGCAGTTCTTC
.	TRBJ1-1	14	TRBV12-3/TRBV12-4	many	CASSSLLSPAEAFF	TGTGCCAGCAGTTCACTCCTATCCCCCGCTGAAGCTTTCTTT
.	TRBJ2-5	13	TRBV20-1	few	CSAEDSAWETQYF	TGCAGTGCCGAAGACTCCGCCTGGGAGACCCAGTACTTC
TRBD1	TRBJ1-2	12	TRBV20-1	few	CSAAGQGTGYTF	TGCAGTGCCGCGGGACAGGGTACTGGCTACACCTTC
.	TRBJ2-5	13	TRBV12-3/TRBV12-4	many	CASSFERRETQYF	TGTGCCAGCAGTTTCGAACGTCGGGAGACCCAGTACTTC
.	TRBJ2-3	17	TRBV7-9	.	CASSPNDRDGGTDTQYF	TGTGCCAGCAGCCCAAATGACCGGGACGGAGGCACAGATACGCAGTATTTT
.	TRBJ1-1	16	TRBV6-1	many	CASSERASVPNTEAFF	TGTGCCAGCAGCGAGAGGGCTTCGGTGCCGAACACTGAAGCTTTCTTT
TRBD1	TRBJ2-1	17	TRBV12-3/TRBV12-4	.	CASSLEGTGGPYNEQFF	TGTGCCAGCAGTTTAGAAGGGACAGGGGGCCCCTACAATGAGCAGTTCTTC
.	TRBJ2-5	16	TRBV9	.	CASSVSPGGLEETQYF	TGTGCCAGCAGCGTAAGTCCAGGGGGGTTGGAAGAGACCCAGTACTTC
TRBD1	TRBJ1-4	17	TRBV28	few	CASSGRTGGPTNEKLFF	TGTGCCAGCAGTGGGAGGACAGGTGGTCCAACTAATGAAAAACTGTTTTTT
.	TRBJ1-2	14	TRBV7-9	many	CASSPDGGHYGYTF	TGTGCCAGCAGCCCGGATGGGGGGCACTATGGCTACACCTTC
.	TRBJ1-5	13	TRBV12-3/TRBV12-4	many	CASSSDNRLAQHF	TGTGCCAGCAGTTCGGATAACCGCCTGGCCCAGCATTTT
TRBD1	TRBJ2-1	16	TRBV5-1	few	CASSLGDRTTYNEQFF	TGCGCCAGCAGCTTGGGGGACAGAACAACCTACAATGAGCAGTTCTTC
.	TRBJ2-2	15	TRBV6-2/TRBV6-3	.	CASSYSIRHTGELFF	TGTGCCAGCAGTTACTCTATACGGCACACCGGGGAGCTGTTTTTT
TRBD1	TRBJ2-2	15	TRBV5-6	.	CASSLWTGGPGELFF	TGTGCCAGCAGCTTGTGGACAGGGGGCCCCGGGGAGCTGTTTTTT
TRBD1	TRBJ1-1	15	TRBV4-1	few	CASSAPGQGSAEAFF	TGCGCCAGCAGCGCGCCTGGACAGGGGAGCGCTGAAGCTTTCTTT